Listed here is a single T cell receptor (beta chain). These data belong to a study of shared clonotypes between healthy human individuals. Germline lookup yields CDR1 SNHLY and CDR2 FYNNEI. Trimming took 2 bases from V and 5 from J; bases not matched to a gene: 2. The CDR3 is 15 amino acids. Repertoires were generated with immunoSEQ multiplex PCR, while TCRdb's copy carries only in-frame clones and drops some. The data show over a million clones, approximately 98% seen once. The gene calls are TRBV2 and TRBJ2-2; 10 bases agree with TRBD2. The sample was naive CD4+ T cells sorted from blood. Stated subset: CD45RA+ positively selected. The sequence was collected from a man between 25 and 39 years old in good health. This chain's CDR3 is CASSETLAGTGELFF. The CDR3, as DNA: TGTGCCAGCAGTGAAACACTAGCGGGGACCGGGGAGCTGTTTTTT.